These 17 T cell receptor beta chains were sequenced from one sample in a study of response to subunit inactivated influenza vaccine. One entry per CDR3 protein, called by TCRdb with MiXCR from the RT-PCR reads. Of roughly 790,000 distinct CDR3 sequences in the sample, 20% to 25% were seen once. This sample comprised PBMCs from blood, obtained about 5 days after vaccination. The receptor set was obtained from a man aged 50-59 years who received an inactivated influenza vaccine.

This clonotype was observed a handful of times. The chain is built from TRBV20-1 and TRBJ2-1; 14 bases align to TRBD2. The junction had 3 bases not matched to a gene; V was cut back by 0 bases and J by 8 bases. Per germline, CDR1 DFQATT and CDR2 SNEGSKA (reference sequence). The CDR3 runs 15 residues. Written as DNA, the CDR3 is TGCAGTGCTAGAGAGACTAGCGGGGGGGCCTATGAGCAGTTCTTC. It encodes CSARETSGGAYEQFF.

This clonotype was observed a few times. The chain has TRBV20-1 and TRBJ1-5; D might be TRBD1 (5 bases). V lost 6 bases and J lost 5, with 26 bases in between. Germline V CDR1 and CDR2: DFQATT, SNEGSKA (reference sequence). CDR3 length: 17 amino acids. CDR3 in amino acids: CSAHPIIRTILDQPQHF. As DNA, the CDR3 is TGCAGTGCCCACCCCATAATACGGACAATCTTAGATCAGCCCCAGCATTTT.

This chain connects TRBV18 to TRBJ2-7; 10 bases map to TRBD1. This CDR3 is built from 15 residues. V dropped 1 base and J dropped 6; count of bases not matched to a gene: 6. Per the germline V gene, CDR1 is KGHSH and CDR2 is LQKENI. CDR3 sequence: CASSPLGTGDREQYF. The DNA for the CDR3 is TGTGCCAGCTCACCACTCGGGACAGGGGATCGCGAGCAGTACTTC.

The chain uses TRBV21-1 and TRBJ2-2; the listed D gene, TRBD1, was not tested against the DNA. TRBV21-1 is annotated as a pseudogene. This CDR3 spans 16 amino acids. CDR3 amino acids: CASSKAEDTNTGELFF. In nucleotides, the CDR3 is TGTGCCAGCAGCAAAGCGGAGGACACGAACACCGGGGAGCTGTTTTTT.

This clonotype was detected only a few times. V is TRBV11-2 and J is TRBJ2-7; a weak D match, TRBD1 (5 bases). Deletions cut 1 base from V and 7 bases from J, with 14 bases between. CDR1 is SGHAT and CDR2 is FQNNGV in the germline V gene. The CDR3 contains 14 residues. CDR3 nucleotide sequence: TGTGCCAGCAGCTTAGCTCCAGGGCCAAGGGAGCAGTACTTC. Translated: CASSLAPGPREQYF. Supplemented by reference TRBV11-2 and TRBJ2-7, the full variable domain reads EAGVAQSPRYKIIEKRQSVAFWCNPISGHATLYWYQQILGQGPKLLIQFQNNGVVDDSQLPKDRFSAERLKGVDSTLKIQPAKLEDSAVYLCASSLAPGPREQYFGPGTRLTVT.

V and J are TRBV5-8 and TRBJ2-7; D perhaps matches TRBD2 (6 bases). Germline CDR1 is SGHTS and CDR2 is YDEGEE. Deletions cut 6 bases from V and 3 bases from J, with 13 bases between. The CDR3 runs to 13 residues. This chain's CDR3 is CASNTGLSYEQYF. The CDR3 nucleotides are TGTGCCAGCAACACGGGACTCAGCTACGAGCAGTACTTC.

In its sample, this clonotype was seen a few times. V usage is TRBV3-1 and J usage is TRBJ2-5, with D perhaps matching TRBD1 (6 bases). The CDR3 is made up of 15 amino acids. Germline V CDR1 and CDR2: LGHDT, YNNKEL (reference sequence). Trimming pared 3 bases from V and 2 bases from J, leaving 13 bases between. CDR3 nucleotides: TGTGCCAGCAGCCATCCTACTAGGGGGCAAGAGACCCAGTACTTC. Protein sequence: CASSHPTRGQETQYF.

The CDR3, as DNA: TGCAGTGCCCGGTCCTGGGCAATTGATGGCTACACCTTC. It is translated as CSARSWAIDGYTF. The chain is built from TRBV20-1 and TRBJ1-2; D is unresolved. The CDR3 has 13 residues. The V end lost 6 bases, the J end lost 6 bases, and 17 bases lay between the germline ends. CDR1 DFQATT and CDR2 SNEGSKA come from the germline V gene (reference sequence).

The rearrangement uses TRBV7-9 and TRBJ1-4; unclear D gene. Germline CDR1 reads SEHNR; CDR2 reads FQNEAQ (reference sequence). The V end lost 5 bases, the J end lost 0 bases, and 13 bases lay between the germline ends. This CDR3 spans 16 amino acids. The CDR3 DNA reads as TGTGCCAGCAGCCCGTATACATCTACAACTAATGAAAAACTGTTTTTT. This gives the protein CASSPYTSTTNEKLFF. Using reference TRBV7-9 and TRBJ1-4 for the parts outside the CDR3, the full variable domain is DTGVSQNPRHKITKRGQNVTFRCDPISEHNRLYWYRQTLGQGPEFLTYFQNEAQLEKSRLLSDRFSAERPKGSFSTLEIQRTEQGDSAMYLCASSPYTSTTNEKLFFGSGTQLSVL.

The chain couples TRBV5-6 to TRBJ2-3; TRBD1 matches 7 bases. The CDR3 contains 17 residues. The V gene end was trimmed by 1 base and the J gene end by 4 bases; junction bases not matched to a gene: 12. Germline lookup yields CDR1 SGHDT and CDR2 YYEEEE. CDR3: CASSLQGVYSDADTQYF. In DNA, the CDR3 is TGTGCCAGCAGCTTGCAGGGGGTCTATTCCGACGCAGATACGCAGTATTTT.

This chain uses TRBV28 with TRBJ2-4; a weak D match, TRBD2 (5 bases). CDR1 MDHEN and CDR2 SYDVKM come from the germline V gene. This CDR3 has 13 residues. The V end lost 5 bases, the J end lost 8 bases, and 13 bases lay between the germline ends. This chain's CDR3 is CASSPPGIDIQYF. The CDR3 DNA sequence: TGTGCCAGCAGTCCACCGGGGATTGACATTCAGTACTTC.

In its sample, this clonotype was seen a few times. The chain is built from TRBV12-3 or TRBV12-4 and TRBJ2-2; tentatively, D is TRBD1 or TRBD2 (5 bases each). The CDR3 is 11 amino acids. The V end was cut by 3 bases, the J end by 11 bases, with 7 bases between. The CDR3 bases are TGTGCCAGCAGTTTGGGGGATGAGCTGTTTTTT. Residues: CASSLGDELFF.

In its sample, this clonotype was seen a few times. The chain uses TRBV12-5 and TRBJ1-5; no firm D call. Germline values: CDR1 LGHNT, CDR2 FRNRAP. The CDR3 loop spans 10 amino acids. The chain's CDR3 is CATDNQPQHF. In DNA form, the CDR3 reads TGTGCCACAGACAATCAGCCCCAGCATTTT.

This clonotype was seen repeatedly, ten times or more. J is TRBJ2-5 and V is TRBV5-1, with TRBD1 identical over 8 bases. V trimming: 3 bases; J trimming: 4 bases; junction bases outside the gene matches: 11. The CDR3 contains 16 residues. Germline CDR1 reads SGHRS; CDR2 reads YFSETQ. The DNA for the CDR3 is TGCGCCAGCAGCTACAGACCTCCAGGGGGCTCAGAGACCCAGTACTTC. Translating gives CASSYRPPGGSETQYF. Filled out from reference TRBV5-1 and TRBJ2-5, the complete variable domain reads KAGVTQTPRYLIKTRGQQVTLSCSPISGHRSVSWYQQTPGQGLQFLFEYFSETQRNKGNFPGRFSGRQFSNSRSEMNVSTLELGDSALYLCASSYRPPGGSETQYFGPGTRLLVL.

V gene TRBV6-2 or TRBV6-3 combines with J gene TRBJ2-7; 7 bases line up with TRBD1. Trimming removed 6 bases from V and 0 bases from J; junction bases left unmatched: 5. Germline loops: CDR1 MNHEY, CDR2 SVGEGT. There are 14 residues in the CDR3. The CDR3 protein is CASRMTGLSYEQYF. The CDR3 coding sequence is TGTGCCAGCAGGATGACAGGGCTCTCCTACGAGCAGTACTTC.

J is TRBJ1-1 and V is TRBV4-2; maybe TRBD1 (6 bases). V lost 0 bases and J lost 4, with 12 bases in between. Per germline, CDR1 LGHNA and CDR2 YNFKEQ. The CDR3 contains 15 residues. In DNA form, the CDR3 reads TGTGCCAGCAGCCAAGAGGTTTCACAGGGCACTGAAGCTTTCTTT. Translation gives CASSQEVSQGTEAFF.

This clonotype turned up a few times. This sequence joins TRBV20-1 and TRBJ1-6; D is perhaps TRBD1 (5 bases). V gave up 5 bases and J gave up 7 bases, with 18 bases separating them. From germline, CDR1 is DFQATT and CDR2 SNEGSKA (reference sequence). The CDR3 loop spans 15 amino acids. Here the CDR3 reads CSARTSGNGNSPLHF. In DNA form, the CDR3 reads TGCAGTGCTCGAACCTCAGGGAATGGAAATTCACCCCTCCACTTT.